Listed here are 27 T cell receptor beta chains from one sample, sequenced in a study of T cell responses to AZD1222 COVID-19 vaccine. Method: immunoSEQ multiplex PCR; TCRdb's copy keeps in-frame clones and lacks some. The profile shows about 110,000 clones, about 86% of them singletons. The sample consisted of peripheral blood, taken on day 0 of AZD1222 vaccination. These receptors were obtained from an adult in good health.

The V and J genes are TRBV18 and TRBJ1-2; D is perhaps TRBD1 (5 bases). Germline V lookup: CDR1 KGHSH, CDR2 LQKENI. Trimming pared 4 bases from V and 6 bases from J, leaving 18 bases between. The CDR3 is 15 amino acids. CDR3 loop: CASSRLQDNPNGYTF. The CDR3 DNA follows: TGTGCCAGCTCACGTTTGCAGGACAATCCCAATGGCTACACCTTC.

This rearrangement joins TRBV28 to TRBJ1-2, with 8 bases lining up with TRBD1. Germline V lookup: CDR1 MDHEN, CDR2 SYDVKM. The CDR3 extends over 16 amino acids. V lost 4 bases, J lost 5 bases, and 12 bases stayed unmatched. The CDR3 DNA sequence: TGTGCCAGCAGTTCTTCCCCGACAGGGGTTAATTATGGCTACACCTTC. It yields the protein CASSSSPTGVNYGYTF.

The chain is built from TRBV6-5 and TRBJ2-5; D may be TRBD2 (6 bases). The CDR3 spans 14 residues. Germline-derived CDR1 and CDR2 are MNHEY and SVGAGI. V was shortened by 4 bases and J by 4 bases, with 13 bases between the two germline ends. CDR3 region: CASSSASVRETQYF. CDR3 in DNA: TGTGCCAGCAGTTCGGCTAGCGTTCGAGAGACCCAGTACTTC.

V usage is TRBV6-5 and J usage is TRBJ1-5; perhaps TRBD1 as D (6 bases). The germline CDR1 and CDR2 sequences are MNHEY and SVGAGI. The length of the CDR3 is 14 residues. Between the trimmed V and J ends, which lost 4 bases and 5 bases, there was a span of 12 bases. The CDR3 DNA reads as TGTGCCAGCAGTTTAGACAGGTTTGATCAGCCCCAGCATTTT. It specifies CASSLDRFDQPQHF.

This clone was seen only a few times. The chain has TRBV7-6 and TRBJ1-4, with TRBD1 matching 9 bases. V shed 4 bases and J 0 bases; nucleotides not matched to a gene: 9. Germline CDR1 and CDR2: SGHVS and FNYEAQ. The CDR3 has 18 amino acids. DNA of the CDR3: TGTGCCAGCAGCTGGGGACAGGGTTCTTTTGCAACTAATGAAAAACTGTTTTTT. Translation: CASSWGQGSFATNEKLFF.

The chain uses TRBV5-1 and TRBJ2-3; 16 bases are shared with TRBD2. CDR1 is SGHRS and CDR2 is YFSETQ in the germline V gene. The V segment lost 4 bases and the J segment 0 bases; nucleotides outside the gene matches: 8. The CDR3 spans 19 residues. CDR3 loop: CASSHPGLAGGRSTDTQYF. CDR3 coding DNA: TGCGCCAGCAGCCACCCGGGACTAGCGGGGGGGCGAAGCACAGATACGCAGTATTTT.

This CDR3 reads CASSMTGDIHEQFF. In nucleotides, the CDR3 is TGTGCCAGTAGTATGACAGGGGATATACATGAGCAGTTCTTC. The genes are TRBV19 and TRBJ2-1; TRBD1 matches 8 bases. The CDR3 loop spans 14 amino acids. The J segment lost 8 bases and the V segment lost 3 bases, leaving 6 bases of the junction unmatched. CDR1 LNHDA and CDR2 SQIVND come from the germline V gene (reference sequence).

This clone was detected once. The chain is built from TRBV11-2 and TRBJ2-7; the D gene is possibly TRBD1 (6 bases). The CDR3 contains 15 residues. Germline loops: CDR1 SGHAT, CDR2 FQNNGV. The ends were cut back, 4 bases at V and 6 bases at J, with 19 bases in the middle. CDR3 protein: CASSSMTGVWSEQYF. In DNA form, the CDR3 reads TGTGCCAGCAGCTCTATGACAGGAGTGTGGTCCGAGCAGTACTTC.

The V gene is TRBV30, the J gene TRBJ1-4; D unresolved. CDR1 is GTSNPN and CDR2 is SVGIG in the germline V gene (reference sequence). V dropped 5 bases and J dropped 2 bases, with 9 bases sitting between them. This CDR3 has 13 amino acids. CDR3 nucleotides: TGTGCCTGGTCCTACGGGACTAATGAAAAACTGTTTTTT. Translation gives CAWSYGTNEKLFF.

J is TRBJ2-7 and V is TRBV11-3, with 8 bases aligning to TRBD1. V lost 5 bases to trimming and J lost 1 base; unmatched junction nucleotides: 1. Germline V gene sequence: CDR1 SGHNT, CDR2 YENEEA. The CDR3 is made up of 13 amino acids. This chain's CDR3 is CASSRQGSYEQYF. CDR3 nucleotide sequence: TGTGCCAGCAGCCGACAGGGGTCCTACGAGCAGTACTTC. The full variable domain, in which reference TRBV11-3 and TRBJ2-7 provide the parts outside the CDR3, is EAGVVQSPRYKIIEKKQPVAFWCNPISGHNTLYWYLQNLGQGPELLIRYENEEAVDDSQLPKDRFSAERLKGVDSTLKIQPAELGDSAVYLCASSRQGSYEQYFGPGTRLTVT.

This clone is a singleton in its sample. J is TRBJ1-5 and V is TRBV6-2 or TRBV6-3; D call uncertain. V lost 6 bases and J 5 bases, leaving 14 bases between the germline ends. The CDR3 has 14 residues. The germline V gene has CDR1 MNHEY and CDR2 SVGEGT. In DNA form, the CDR3 reads TGTGCCAGCAGCCCACAGACCTTGGATCAGCCCCAGCATTTT. Encoded protein: CASSPQTLDQPQHF.

The chain uses TRBV25-1 and TRBJ1-2; maybe TRBD1 (5 bases). The length of the CDR3 is 14 residues. Trimming removed 4 bases from V and 8 bases from J, with 17 bases in between. Per the germline V gene, CDR1 is MGHDK and CDR2 is SYGVNS. CDR3 amino acids: CASSVTRGDSGYTF. CDR3 nucleotides: TGTGCCAGCAGTGTAACCCGAGGGGACTCGGGCTACACCTTC.

The chain combines TRBV18 with TRBJ2-3; 8 bases agree with TRBD1. Germline V gene data show CDR1 as KGHSH and CDR2 as LQKENI. The CDR3 contains 16 residues. The trim removed 2 bases at V and 4 bases at J, leaving 8 bases unmatched. CDR3 DNA: TGTGCCAGCTCACCAAATCCCCCCAGGGGGCCAGATACGCAGTATTTT. It is translated as CASSPNPPRGPDTQYF.

The V gene is TRBV6-5, the J gene TRBJ2-7; D is undetermined. Per germline, CDR1 MNHEY and CDR2 SVGAGI. V lost 2 bases and J lost 3, with 17 bases in between. This CDR3 is 16 amino acids long. DNA of the CDR3: TGTGCCAGCAGTTACGACCCAAAACGGGTGCTCTACGAGCAGTACTTC. Its translation: CASSYDPKRVLYEQYF.

The chain joins TRBV6-6 to TRBJ1-1, with a weak D call TRBD1 (6 bases). V shed 2 bases and J shed 11 bases, with 12 bases lying between them. The CDR3 sequence is 12 residues long. CDR1 is MNHNY and CDR2 is SVGAGI in the germline V gene (reference sequence). The CDR3 nucleotides are TGTGCCAGCAGTTACAGAGACAGGCGGGCTTTCTTT. Translated: CASSYRDRRAFF.

This clone was counted only a few times. The chain carries TRBV7-8 and TRBJ1-2, with TRBD1 matching over 7 bases. The CDR3 contains 14 residues. The J segment lost 8 bases and the V segment lost 1 base, leaving 7 bases of the junction unmatched. The germline CDR1 and CDR2 sequences are SGHVS and FQNEAQ. The CDR3 DNA follows: TGTGCCAGCAGCTTAGGAGGTGCAGGGGGAGGCTACACCTTC. Translation: CASSLGGAGGGYTF.

This chain connects TRBV19 to TRBJ2-3, with 8 bases fitting TRBD1. This CDR3 contains 15 residues. J lost 6 bases, V lost 6 bases, and 11 bases had no gene match. Germline-derived CDR1 and CDR2 are LNHDA and SQIVND (reference sequence). The DNA for the CDR3 is TGTGCCAGTAGGCTCGGACAGGGTAAAATGGATACGCAGTATTTT. This translates into CASRLGQGKMDTQYF.

The V and J genes are TRBV11-3 and TRBJ2-7, with 8 bases identical to TRBD2. Germline trimming cut 2 bases from V and 2 bases from J; bases unmatched to any gene: 17. The length of the CDR3 is 19 residues. The germline CDR1 and CDR2 sequences are SGHNT and YENEEA. CDR3 protein: CASSLPSTWRGARTYEQYF. CDR3 DNA: TGTGCCAGCAGCTTACCCTCAACGTGGCGGGGGGCCCGGACCTACGAGCAGTACTTC.

In its sample, this clone was seen once. This rearrangement joins TRBV6-1 to TRBJ2-1; no definite D call. V was clipped by 4 bases and J by 2 bases, with 15 bases between them. Looked up from germline, CDR1 is MNHNS and CDR2 is SASEGT. The CDR3 is made up of 16 amino acids. For the CDR3, the DNA is TGTGCCAGCAGTGGGGTAAGGTTCCGGCCCTACAATGAGCAGTTCTTC. Its protein is CASSGVRFRPYNEQFF.

The V and J genes are TRBV5-1 and TRBJ2-3, with 8 bases that match TRBD1. Germline CDR1 reads SGHRS; CDR2 reads YFSETQ. Trimming removed 3 bases from V and 4 bases from J; junction bases left unmatched: 4. The CDR3 is 14 amino acids. The CDR3 protein is CASSSRTGPDTQYF. CDR3 DNA: TGCGCCAGCAGCTCCCGGACAGGGCCAGATACGCAGTATTTT. Full variable domain (remainder filled in from reference TRBV5-1 and TRBJ2-3): KAGVTQTPRYLIKTRGQQVTLSCSPISGHRSVSWYQQTPGQGLQFLFEYFSETQRNKGNFPGRFSGRQFSNSRSEMNVSTLELGDSALYLCASSSRTGPDTQYFGPGTRLTVL.

This chain uses TRBV4-2 with TRBJ1-6; D gene unclear. V gave up 1 base and J gave up 4 bases, with 11 bases separating them. The CDR3 covers 16 residues. From germline, CDR1 is LGHNA and CDR2 YNFKEQ. CDR3 amino acids: CASSQVDLSYNSPLHF. For the CDR3, the DNA is TGTGCCAGCAGCCAAGTTGACTTATCTTATAATTCACCCCTCCACTTT.

This chain links TRBV4-2 with TRBJ1-2; D not resolved. The germline V gene encodes CDR1 LGHNA and CDR2 YNFKEQ. V was clipped by 5 bases and J by 3 bases, with 7 bases between them. This CDR3 comprises 12 residues. The CDR3 loop is CASSSLDYGYTF. The CDR3 bases are TGTGCCAGCAGCTCGCTCGACTATGGCTACACCTTC.

J is TRBJ1-5 and V is TRBV6-2 or TRBV6-3, with 7 bases aligning to TRBD1. There are 14 residues in the CDR3. Germline values: CDR1 MNHEY, CDR2 SVGEGT. Trimming at V came to 4 bases and at J to 2 bases, leaving 2 bases not matched to a gene. DNA for the CDR3: TGTGCCAGCAGTTGGACAGGACGCAATCAGCCCCAGCATTTT. This codes for CASSWTGRNQPQHF.

The chain employs TRBV13 and TRBJ2-3; D is perhaps TRBD1 (5 bases). The germline V gene encodes CDR1 PRHDT and CDR2 FYEKMQ (reference sequence). The CDR3 loop spans 14 amino acids. Trimming pared 4 bases from V and 2 bases from J, leaving 10 bases between. CDR3 in DNA: TGTGCCAGCAGCTCCCAGGGTTACACAGATACGCAGTATTTT. Amino acid sequence: CASSSQGYTDTQYF.

The CDR3 reads CASKKKASNQPQHF. The CDR3 nucleotides read TGTGCCAGCAAGAAAAAAGCTAGCAATCAGCCCCAGCATTTT. V gene TRBV19 combines with J gene TRBJ1-5; D uncertain. The V end was cut by 9 bases, the J end by 0 bases, with 12 bases between. Germline CDR1 and CDR2: LNHDA and SQIVND (reference sequence). The CDR3 totals 14 residues.

The J gene is TRBJ1-1, the V gene TRBV3-1 (or the pseudogene TRBV3-2); no definite D call. V dropped 1 base and J dropped 5 bases, with 5 bases sitting between them. Germline V gives CDR1 LGHDT, CDR2 YNNKEL (reference sequence). The CDR3 runs 12 residues. In nucleotides, the CDR3 is TGTGCCAGCAGCCAAGGGTTAACTGAAGCTTTCTTT. Its translation is CASSQGLTEAFF.

The chain employs TRBV24-1 and TRBJ2-1; D might be TRBD2 (5 bases). Trimming shortened V by 6 bases and J by 3 bases, and 8 bases separated the two germline ends. This CDR3 contains 13 residues. Germline CDR1 reads KGHDR; CDR2 reads SFDVKD. CDR3 residues: CATSKDYYNEQFF. In DNA form, the CDR3 reads TGTGCCACCAGTAAAGACTACTACAATGAGCAGTTCTTC.